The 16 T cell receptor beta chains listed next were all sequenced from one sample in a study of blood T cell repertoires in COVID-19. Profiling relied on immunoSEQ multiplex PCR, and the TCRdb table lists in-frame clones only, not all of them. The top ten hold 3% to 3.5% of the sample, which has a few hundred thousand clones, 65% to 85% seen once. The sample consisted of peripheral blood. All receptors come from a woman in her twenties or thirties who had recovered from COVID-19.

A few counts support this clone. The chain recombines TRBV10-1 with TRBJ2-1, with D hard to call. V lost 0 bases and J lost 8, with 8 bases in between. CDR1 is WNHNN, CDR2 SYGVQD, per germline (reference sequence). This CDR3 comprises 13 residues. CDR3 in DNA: TGCGCCAGCAGTGAGTCGAGCTTCGATGAGCAGTTCTTC. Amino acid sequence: CASSESSFDEQFF.

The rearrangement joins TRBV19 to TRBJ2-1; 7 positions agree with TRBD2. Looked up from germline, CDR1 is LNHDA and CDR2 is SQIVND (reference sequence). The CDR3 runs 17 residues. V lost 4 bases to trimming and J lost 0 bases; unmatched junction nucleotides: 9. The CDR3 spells CASSTPFGGSSYNEQFF. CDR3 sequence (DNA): TGTGCCAGTAGTACCCCTTTCGGCGGGAGCTCCTACAATGAGCAGTTCTTC.

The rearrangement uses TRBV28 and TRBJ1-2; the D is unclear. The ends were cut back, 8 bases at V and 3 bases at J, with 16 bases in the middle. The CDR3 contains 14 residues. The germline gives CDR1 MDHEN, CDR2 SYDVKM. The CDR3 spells CASEDSGSYYGYTF. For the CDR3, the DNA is TGTGCCAGCGAAGATTCGGGATCCTACTATGGCTACACCTTC.

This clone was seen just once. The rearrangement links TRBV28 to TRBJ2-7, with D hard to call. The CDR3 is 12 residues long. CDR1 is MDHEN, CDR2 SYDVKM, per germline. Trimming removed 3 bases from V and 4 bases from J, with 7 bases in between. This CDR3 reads CASSFPQYEQYF. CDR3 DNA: TGTGCCAGCAGTTTTCCTCAGTACGAGCAGTACTTC. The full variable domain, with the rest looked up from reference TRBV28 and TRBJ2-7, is DVKVTQSSRYLVKRTGEKVFLECVQDMDHENMFWYRQDPGLGLRLIYFSYDVKMKEKGDIPEGYSVSREKKERFSLILESASTNQTSMYLCASSFPQYEQYFGPGTRLTVT.

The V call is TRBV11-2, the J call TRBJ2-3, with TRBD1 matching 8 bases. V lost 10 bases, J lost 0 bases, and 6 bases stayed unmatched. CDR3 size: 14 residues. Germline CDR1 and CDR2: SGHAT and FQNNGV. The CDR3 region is CATAGQVSTDTQYF. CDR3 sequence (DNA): TGTGCCACCGCGGGACAGGTGAGCACAGATACGCAGTATTTT.

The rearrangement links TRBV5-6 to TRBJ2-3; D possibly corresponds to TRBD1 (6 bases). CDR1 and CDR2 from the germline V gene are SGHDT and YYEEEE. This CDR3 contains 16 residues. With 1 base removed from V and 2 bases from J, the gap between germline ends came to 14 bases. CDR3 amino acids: CASSLRPDSYTDTQYF. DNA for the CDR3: TGTGCCAGCAGCTTGCGACCGGACAGTTACACAGATACGCAGTATTTT.

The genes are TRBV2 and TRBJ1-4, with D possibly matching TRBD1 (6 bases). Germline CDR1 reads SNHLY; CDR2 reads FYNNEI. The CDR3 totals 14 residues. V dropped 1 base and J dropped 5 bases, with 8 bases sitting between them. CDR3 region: CASSEGTGNEKLFF. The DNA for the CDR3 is TGTGCCAGCAGTGAAGGTACAGGGAATGAAAAACTGTTTTTT.

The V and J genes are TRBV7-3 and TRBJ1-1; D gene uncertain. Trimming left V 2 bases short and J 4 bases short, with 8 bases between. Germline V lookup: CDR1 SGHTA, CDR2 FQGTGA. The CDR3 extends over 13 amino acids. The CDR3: CASSLYPVTEAFF. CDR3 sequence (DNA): TGTGCCAGCAGCTTATACCCGGTCACTGAAGCTTTCTTT. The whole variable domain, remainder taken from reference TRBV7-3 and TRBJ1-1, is GAGVSQTPSNKVTEKGKYVELRCDPISGHTALYWYRQSLGQGPEFLIYFQGTGAADDSGLPNDRFFAVRPEGSVSTLKIQRTERGDSAVYLCASSLYPVTEAFFGQGTRLTVV.

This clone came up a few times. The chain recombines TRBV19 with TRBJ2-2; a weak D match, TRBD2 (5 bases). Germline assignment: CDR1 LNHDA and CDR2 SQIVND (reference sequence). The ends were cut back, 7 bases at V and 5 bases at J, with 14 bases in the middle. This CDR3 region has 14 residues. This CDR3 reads CASKEGRRTGELFF. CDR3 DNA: TGTGCCAGTAAAGAAGGGAGAAGGACCGGGGAGCTGTTTTTT.

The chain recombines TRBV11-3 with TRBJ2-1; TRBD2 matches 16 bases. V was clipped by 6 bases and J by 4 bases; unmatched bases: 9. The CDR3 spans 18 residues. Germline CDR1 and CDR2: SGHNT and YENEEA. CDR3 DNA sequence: TGTGCCAGCAGTTCGATAGGGACTAGCGGGAGGGGATACAATGAGCAGTTCTTC. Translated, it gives CASSSIGTSGRGYNEQFF.

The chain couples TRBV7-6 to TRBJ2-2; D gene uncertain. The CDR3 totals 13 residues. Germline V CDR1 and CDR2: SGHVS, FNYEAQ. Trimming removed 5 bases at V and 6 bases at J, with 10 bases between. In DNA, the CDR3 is TGTGCCAGCAGCCTCCGATCGGCCGGGGAGCTGTTTTTT. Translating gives CASSLRSAGELFF.

The CDR3 DNA reads TGTGCCAGCAGTGAATCCCCCCAGTACACTGAAGCTTTCTTT. Protein sequence: CASSESPQYTEAFF. The chain carries TRBV2 and TRBJ1-1; no reliable D call. Germline assignment: CDR1 SNHLY and CDR2 FYNNEI. The CDR3 extends over 14 amino acids. Trimming cost V 2 bases and J 3 bases, with 10 bases left between them. The full variable domain, with the rest looked up from reference TRBV2 and TRBJ1-1, is EPEVTQTPSHQVTQMGQEVILRCVPISNHLYFYWYRQILGQKVEFLVSFYNNEISEKSEIFDDQFSVERPDGSNFTLKIRSTKLEDSAMYFCASSESPQYTEAFFGQGTRLTVV.

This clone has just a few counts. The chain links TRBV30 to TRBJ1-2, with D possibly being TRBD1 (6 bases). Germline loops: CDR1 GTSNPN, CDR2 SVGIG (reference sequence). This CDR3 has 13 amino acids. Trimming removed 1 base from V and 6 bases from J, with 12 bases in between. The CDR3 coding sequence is TGTGCCTGGAGTGGTTCCCCAGGGGATGGCTACACCTTC. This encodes CAWSGSPGDGYTF.

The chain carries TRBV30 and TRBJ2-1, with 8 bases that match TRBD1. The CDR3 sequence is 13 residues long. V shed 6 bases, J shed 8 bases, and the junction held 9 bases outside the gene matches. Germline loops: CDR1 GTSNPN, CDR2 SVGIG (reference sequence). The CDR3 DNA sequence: TGTGCCTGCGACAGGGGAGGCCGGGATGAGCAGTTCTTC. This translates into CACDRGGRDEQFF.

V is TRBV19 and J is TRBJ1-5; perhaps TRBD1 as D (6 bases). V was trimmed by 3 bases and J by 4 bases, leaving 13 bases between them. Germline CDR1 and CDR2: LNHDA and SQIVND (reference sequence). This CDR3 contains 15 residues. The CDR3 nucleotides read TGTGCCAGTAGTATCCACAGGGATACAAATCAGCCCCAGCATTTT. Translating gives CASSIHRDTNQPQHF.

The CDR3 is CARRGYTSSRYEQYF. The CDR3, as DNA: TGTGCCAGACGGGGGTACACGTCTTCTCGGTACGAGCAGTACTTC. The chain joins TRBV5-3 to TRBJ2-7; D may be TRBD2 (6 bases). TRBV5-3 is noted as an ORF with a role that remains uncertain. Trimming shortened V by 7 bases and J by 4 bases, and 21 bases separated the two germline ends. The CDR3 totals 15 residues.